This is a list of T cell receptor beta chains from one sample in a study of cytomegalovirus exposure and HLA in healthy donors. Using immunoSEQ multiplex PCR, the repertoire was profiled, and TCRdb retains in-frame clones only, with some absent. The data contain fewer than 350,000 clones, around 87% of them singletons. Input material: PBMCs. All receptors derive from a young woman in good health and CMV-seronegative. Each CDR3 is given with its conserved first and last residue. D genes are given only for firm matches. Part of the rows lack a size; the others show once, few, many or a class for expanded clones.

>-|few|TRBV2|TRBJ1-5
CASRVDQGPQHF
TGTGCCAGCAGGGTCGACCAGGGGCCCCAGCATTTT
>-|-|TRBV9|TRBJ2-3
CASSVVGATTDTQYF
TGTGCCAGCAGCGTAGTAGGGGCGACCACAGATACGCAGTATTTT
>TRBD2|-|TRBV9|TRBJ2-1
CASSGREAGMWGVWEQFF
TGTGCCAGCAGCGGGCGGGAAGCGGGGATGTGGGGAGTATGGGAGCAGTTCTTC
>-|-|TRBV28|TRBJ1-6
CASRAEVQNSPLHF
TGTGCCAGCAGAGCAGAGGTCCAAAATTCACCCCTCCACTTT
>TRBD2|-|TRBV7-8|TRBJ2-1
CASSLEASGSHNEQFF
TGTGCCAGCAGCTTAGAGGCTAGCGGGAGCCACAATGAGCAGTTCTTC
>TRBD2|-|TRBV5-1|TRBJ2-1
CASSLVGTSGIYNEQFF
TGCGCCAGCAGCTTGGTGGGGACTAGCGGGATCTACAATGAGCAGTTCTTC
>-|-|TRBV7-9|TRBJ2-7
CASSLVDLGQRRYEQYF
TGTGCCAGCAGCTTAGTTGATCTAGGACAGAGAAGATACGAGCAGTACTTC
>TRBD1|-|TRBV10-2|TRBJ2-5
CASSNRQGARETQYF
TGCGCCAGCAGTAACCGGCAGGGGGCGCGAGAGACCCAGTACTTC
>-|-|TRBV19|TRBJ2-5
CASSIAIQGGMTQYF
TGTGCCAGTAGTATAGCGATACAGGGAGGGATGACCCAGTACTTC
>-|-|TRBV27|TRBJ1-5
CASSPGGNTNQPQHF
TGTGCCAGCAGCCCGGGAGGGAACACGAATCAGCCCCAGCATTTT
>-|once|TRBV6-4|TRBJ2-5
CASLLGQQETQYF
TGTGCCAGTCTCTTGGGCCAGCAAGAGACCCAGTACTTC
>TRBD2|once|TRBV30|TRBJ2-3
CAWSDPWTSGRVSTDTQYF
TGTGCCTGGAGTGATCCCTGGACTAGCGGGAGGGTAAGCACAGATACGCAGTATTTT
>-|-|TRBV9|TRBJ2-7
CASSVDGASYEQYF
TGTGCCAGCAGCGTAGATGGGGCCAGCTACGAGCAGTACTTC
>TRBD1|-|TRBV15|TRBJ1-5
CATSRRPGQGARGNQPQHF
TGTGCCACCAGCAGACGCCCGGGACAGGGGGCGAGGGGCAATCAGCCCCAGCATTTT
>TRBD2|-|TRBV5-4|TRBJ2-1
CASSSTSGTYNEQFF
TGTGCCAGCAGCTCGACTAGCGGGACGTACAATGAGCAGTTCTTC
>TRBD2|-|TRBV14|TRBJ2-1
CASSQVTGGEQFF
TGTGCCAGCAGCCAAGTTACGGGGGGTGAGCAGTTCTTC
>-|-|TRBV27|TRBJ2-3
CASSLRGDTQYF
TGTGCCAGCAGTCTCCGAGGAGATACGCAGTATTTT
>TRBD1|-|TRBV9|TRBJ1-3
CASSVSTGTAPGNTIYF
TGTGCCAGCAGCGTTTCGACAGGGACAGCTCCTGGAAACACCATATATTTT
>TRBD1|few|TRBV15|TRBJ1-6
CATSRDGQESSPLHF
TGTGCCACCAGCAGGGACGGACAGGAAAGTTCACCCCTCCACTTT
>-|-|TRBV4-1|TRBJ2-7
CASSQVTGPYEQYF
TGCGCCAGCAGCCAAGTTACAGGGCCCTACGAGCAGTACTTC
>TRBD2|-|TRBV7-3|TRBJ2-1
CASSLAGTSGSYEQFF
TGTGCCAGCAGCTTAGCCGGGACTAGCGGGAGTTATGAGCAGTTCTTC
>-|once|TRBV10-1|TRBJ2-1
CASSELRGRQFF
TGCGCCAGCAGTGAACTCAGGGGCCGGCAGTTCTTC
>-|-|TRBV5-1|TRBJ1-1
CASSLAGGVLMNTEAFF
TGCGCCAGCAGCTTGGCGGGGGGCGTTTTGATGAACACTGAAGCTTTCTTT
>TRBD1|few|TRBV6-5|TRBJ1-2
CASSYGSGGAPGGYTF
TGTGCCAGCAGTTATGGTTCAGGGGGCGCCCCAGGAGGCTACACCTTC
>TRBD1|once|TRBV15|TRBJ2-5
CATSVRGTGGGETQYF
TGTGCCACCAGCGTGCGAGGTACAGGGGGCGGGGAGACCCAGTACTTC
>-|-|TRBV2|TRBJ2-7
CASSVGVYEQYF
TGTGCCAGCAGTGTAGGGGTGTACGAGCAGTACTTC
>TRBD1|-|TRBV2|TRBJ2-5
CASSPGQWGETQYF
TGTGCCAGCAGTCCGGGACAGTGGGGAGAGACCCAGTACTTC
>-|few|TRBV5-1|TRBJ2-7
CASSPHQGNEQYF
TGCGCCAGCAGCCCCCATCAGGGGAACGAGCAGTACTTC
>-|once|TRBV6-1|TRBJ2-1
CASSGFTGYEQFF
TGTGCCAGCAGTGGATTTACAGGGTATGAGCAGTTCTTC
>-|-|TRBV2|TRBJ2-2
CASSVGQSRSGELFF
TGTGCCAGCAGTGTGGGCCAAAGTAGATCTGGGGAGCTGTTTTTT
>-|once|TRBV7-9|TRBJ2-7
CASSLNGGPLDEQYF
TGTGCCAGCAGCTTAAATGGCGGGCCCTTGGACGAGCAGTACTTC
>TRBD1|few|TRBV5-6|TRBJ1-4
CASSLSPPGTGGEKLFF
TGTGCCAGCAGCTTGAGTCCGCCCGGGACAGGGGGTGAAAAACTGTTTTTT
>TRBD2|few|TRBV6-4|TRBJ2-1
CASSGKAGGPDEQFF
TGTGCCAGCAGTGGAAAAGCGGGAGGGCCTGATGAGCAGTTCTTC
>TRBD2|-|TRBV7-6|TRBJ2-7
CASSLLAGGGEQYF
TGTGCCAGCAGCTTACTAGCGGGAGGGGGAGAGCAGTACTTC
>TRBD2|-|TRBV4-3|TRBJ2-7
CASSQGAAGGLYEQYF
TGCGCCAGCAGCCAAGGTGCGGCGGGAGGGCTCTACGAGCAGTACTTC
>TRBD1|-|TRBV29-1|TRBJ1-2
CSAGQGADYGYTF
TGCAGCGCCGGACAGGGGGCCGACTATGGCTACACCTTC
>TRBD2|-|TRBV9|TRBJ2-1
CASSVGLGDNEQFF
TGTGCCAGCAGCGTCGGACTAGGAGACAATGAGCAGTTCTTC
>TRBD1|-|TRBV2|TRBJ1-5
CASSETTGTDIPNQPQHF
TGTGCCAGCAGTGAAACGACGGGGACAGATATCCCGAATCAGCCCCAGCATTTT
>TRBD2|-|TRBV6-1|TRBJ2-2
CASGGSGLAGNTGELFF
TGTGCCAGCGGTGGGTCTGGACTAGCGGGAAACACCGGGGAGCTGTTTTTT
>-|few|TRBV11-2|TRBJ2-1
CASSVSSEHYNEQFF
TGTGCCAGCAGCGTCTCTAGCGAGCACTACAATGAGCAGTTCTTC
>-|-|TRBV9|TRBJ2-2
CASSVESITGELFF
TGTGCCAGCAGCGTGGAGAGCATCACCGGGGAGCTGTTTTTT